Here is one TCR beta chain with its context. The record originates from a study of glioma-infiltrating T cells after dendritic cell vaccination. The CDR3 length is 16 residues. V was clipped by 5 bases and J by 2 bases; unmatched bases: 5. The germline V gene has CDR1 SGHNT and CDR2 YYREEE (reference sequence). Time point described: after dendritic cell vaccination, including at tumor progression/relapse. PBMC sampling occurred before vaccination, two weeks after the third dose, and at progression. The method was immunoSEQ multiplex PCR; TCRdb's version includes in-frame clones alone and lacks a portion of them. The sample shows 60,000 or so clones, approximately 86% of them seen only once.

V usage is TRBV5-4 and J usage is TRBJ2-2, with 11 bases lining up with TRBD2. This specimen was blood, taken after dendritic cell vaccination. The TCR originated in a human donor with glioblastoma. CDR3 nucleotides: TGTGCCAGCAGGGATCTAGCGGGGGGTAACACCGGGGAGCTGTTTTTT. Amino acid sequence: CASRDLAGGNTGELFF.